The 18 T cell receptor beta chains below all came from one sample that was sequenced in a study of T cell responses to AZD1222 COVID-19 vaccine. The protocol was immunoSEQ multiplex PCR, while the TCRdb copy is restricted to in-frame clones and leaves out a portion. The table records about 180,000 clones, about 86% of them present only once. The input for sequencing was peripheral blood, taken on day 0 of AZD1222 vaccination. These receptors came from an adult in good health.

The sample holds one count of this clone. V usage is TRBV6-5 and J usage is TRBJ2-1; TRBD2 is a possible D gene (6 bases). The germline CDR1 and CDR2 sequences are MNHEY and SVGAGI. The CDR3 sequence is 14 residues long. Trimming shortened V by 8 bases and J by 7 bases, and 18 bases separated the two germline ends. The CDR3 sequence is CASGQTRGMNEQFF. Written as DNA, the CDR3 is TGTGCCAGCGGGCAGACTAGAGGGATGAATGAGCAGTTCTTC.

The chain is built from TRBV7-2 and TRBJ2-7; D is unclear. V lost 5 bases and J 0 bases, leaving 8 bases between the germline ends. CDR1 and CDR2 (germline): SGHTA, FQGNSA. The CDR3 contains 13 residues. The CDR3 DNA sequence: TGTGCCAGCAGCCCGGGTGGCTCCTACGAGCAGTACTTC. Protein product: CASSPGGSYEQYF.

This rearrangement joins TRBV18 to TRBJ2-1; no definite D call. Per germline, CDR1 KGHSH and CDR2 LQKENI. The CDR3 has 15 residues. V gave up 4 bases and J gave up 0 bases, with 10 bases separating them. DNA for the CDR3: TGTGCCAGCTCACGAGACTTTAGCTCCTACAATGAGCAGTTCTTC. Residues: CASSRDFSSYNEQFF.

The chain links TRBV16 to TRBJ2-5, with 7 bases that match TRBD1. This CDR3 spans 14 amino acids. Looked up from germline, CDR1 is KGHSY and CDR2 is FQNENV. Germline trimming cut 1 base from V and 2 bases from J; bases unmatched to any gene: 1. The CDR3 region has the DNA TGTGCCAGCAGCCAATGGGACAGACAAGAGACCCAGTACTTC. Amino acid sequence: CASSQWDRQETQYF.

V gene TRBV6-5 combines with J gene TRBJ1-1; unclear D gene. From germline, CDR1 is MNHEY and CDR2 SVGAGI. V was cut by 0 bases and J by 6 bases, with 8 bases left in between. This CDR3 is 13 amino acids long. CDR3: CASSYSSLSEAFF. As DNA, the CDR3 is TGTGCCAGCAGTTACTCATCGCTTTCTGAAGCTTTCTTT.

This clone was seen a single time. The CDR3 DNA sequence: TGTGCCACCACCGACGTTAACTATGGCTACACCTTC. It specifies CATTDVNYGYTF. This chain links TRBV27 with TRBJ1-2; D is undetermined. The CDR3 sequence is 12 residues long. The V gene lost 10 bases and the J gene lost 1 base, with 10 bases spanning the gap. Germline CDR1 MNHEY, CDR2 SMNVEV (reference sequence).

This clone has a handful of counts. The chain employs TRBV21-1 and TRBJ1-5. TRBV21-1 is annotated as a pseudogene. This CDR3 contains 12 residues. The CDR3 here is CASSNSGKPQHF. CDR3 sequence (DNA): TGTGCCAGCAGCAATTCGGGGAAGCCCCAGCATTTT.

The rearrangement joins TRBV6-5 to TRBJ2-7; 10 bases are a match to TRBD1. J lost 6 bases, V lost 5 bases, and 7 bases had no gene match. The CDR3 runs 14 residues. CDR1 is MNHEY, CDR2 SVGAGI, per germline. CDR3 coding DNA: TGTGCCAGCAGTCCTGCCGGGACAGGGGTCGAGCAGTACTTC. This codes for CASSPAGTGVEQYF.

The CDR3 DNA follows: TGTGCCAGCATGCGGGCGGGACAGCTGAACACTGAAGCTTTCTTT. Its protein product is CASMRAGQLNTEAFF. This sequence joins TRBV2 and TRBJ1-1; 7 bases align to TRBD1. V lost 7 bases and J lost 0; bases outside the gene matches: 8. CDR1 is SNHLY and CDR2 is FYNNEI in the germline V gene. CDR3 length: 15 amino acids.

The rearrangement joins TRBV27 to TRBJ2-1; unclear D gene. The length of the CDR3 is 15 residues. V lost 5 bases and J 0 bases, leaving 11 bases between the germline ends. From germline, CDR1 is MNHEY and CDR2 SMNVEV (reference sequence). CDR3 sequence: CASSPLLGSYNEQFF. The DNA of the CDR3 is TGTGCCAGCAGTCCACTCCTGGGCTCCTACAATGAGCAGTTCTTC.

The genes are TRBV10-2 and TRBJ1-1, with D possibly being TRBD1 (6 bases). Trimming removed 7 bases from V and 2 bases from J, with 11 bases in between. The CDR3 sequence is 13 residues long. Per germline, CDR1 WSHSY and CDR2 SAAADI. In nucleotides, the CDR3 is TGCGCCAGCAAGACCAGGGGCAACACTGAAGCTTTCTTT. This gives the protein CASKTRGNTEAFF.

The CDR3 DNA follows: TGTGCCAGCTCGGAGGGACCAAACTCCTACGAGCAGTACTTC. Its protein product is CASSEGPNSYEQYF. The rearrangement joins TRBV6-5 to TRBJ2-7; possibly TRBD2 for D (6 bases). The CDR3 runs 14 residues. Trimming took 8 bases from V and 0 from J, leaving 14 bases between them. CDR1 and CDR2 (germline): MNHEY, SVGAGI.

This sequence joins TRBV6-2 or TRBV6-3 and TRBJ2-3; the D call may be TRBD1 or TRBD2 (5 bases each). V dropped 2 bases and J dropped 3 bases, with 15 bases sitting between them. Germline V gives CDR1 MNHEY, CDR2 SVGEGT. The CDR3 has 16 residues. The CDR3 DNA is TGTGCCAGCAGTTACGATCCGGGACCGGGGACAGATACGCAGTATTTT. It encodes CASSYDPGPGTDTQYF.

The sample holds one count of this clone. The chain employs TRBV30 and TRBJ1-3; TRBD1 might be the D (5 bases). Trimming took off 5 bases at V and 5 bases at J, with 16 bases between the two ends. The CDR3 sequence is 14 residues long. Germline lookup yields CDR1 GTSNPN and CDR2 SVGIG (reference sequence). CDR3 sequence: CAWEDGARRNTIYF. In nucleotides, the CDR3 is TGTGCCTGGGAGGACGGGGCCCGTAGAAACACCATATATTTT.

V is TRBV19 and J is TRBJ1-2; no firm D call. Germline-derived CDR1 and CDR2 are LNHDA and SQIVND (reference sequence). Trimming took 11 bases from V and 6 from J, leaving 10 bases between them. CDR3 length equals 10 residues. Here the CDR3 reads CACRKNGYTF. In DNA, the CDR3 is TGTGCCTGTCGGAAGAATGGCTACACCTTC.

The J gene is TRBJ2-7, the V gene TRBV6-5; D remains ambiguous. V shed 10 bases and J shed 2 bases, with 12 bases lying between them. Germline V gives CDR1 MNHEY, CDR2 SVGAGI. The CDR3 covers 12 residues. In DNA, the CDR3 is TGTGCCACCAGGACGGGCCCCTACGAGCAGTACTTC. Translating gives CATRTGPYEQYF.

This chain links TRBV3-1 (or the pseudogene TRBV3-2) with TRBJ2-2; D remains ambiguous. The V and J ends lost 5 bases and 6 bases respectively, with 7 bases between them. The CDR3 extends over 12 amino acids. Germline V CDR1 and CDR2: LGHDT, YNNKEL (reference sequence). CDR3: CASSGLAGELFF. The CDR3, as DNA: TGTGCCAGCAGCGGCCTAGCCGGGGAGCTGTTTTTT.

This sequence joins TRBV29-1 and TRBJ1-2; D uncertain. Per the germline V gene, CDR1 is SQVTM and CDR2 is ANQGSEA. The CDR3 spans 10 residues. Trimming pared 7 bases from V and 6 bases from J, leaving 9 bases between. The CDR3 here is CSALSNGYTF. The CDR3 region has the DNA TGCAGCGCCCTCTCGAATGGCTACACCTTC.